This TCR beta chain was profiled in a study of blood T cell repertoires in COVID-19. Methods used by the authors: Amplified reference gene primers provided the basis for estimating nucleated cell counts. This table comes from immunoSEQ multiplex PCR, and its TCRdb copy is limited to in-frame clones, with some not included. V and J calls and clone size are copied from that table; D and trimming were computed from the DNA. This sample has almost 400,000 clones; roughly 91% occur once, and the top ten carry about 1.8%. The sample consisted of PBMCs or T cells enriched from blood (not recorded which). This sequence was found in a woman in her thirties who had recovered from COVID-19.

The CDR3 protein is CASSFSDRVKGYTF. CDR3 nucleotides: TGTGCCAGCAGTTTTAGTGACAGGGTTAAGGGCTACACCTTC. The rearrangement uses TRBV27 and TRBJ1-2; 7 bases align to TRBD1. The germline gives CDR1 MNHEY, CDR2 SMNVEV (reference sequence). With V trimmed by 3 bases and J by 8 bases, 9 bases remained unmatched. CDR3 length: 14 amino acids.